Listed here is a single TCR beta chain. Its antigen is unknown. This specimen comes from a study of persistence of HIV-infected CD4 T cells. Points from the study as a whole: Degenerate expanded CDR3beta sequences were enriched among CMV- and Gag-responding cells. Compared with CD3/CD28-stimulated cells, CMV- and Gag-responding cells showed lower TCRbeta richness.

The immunoSEQ assay was version 4, run in survey mode. Data came from immunoSEQ multiplex PCR; TCRdb stores just in-frame clones and leaves some out. The sample lists 45,000 to 55,000 clones; around 75% were seen once. Trimming at V came to 7 bases and at J to 7 bases, leaving 13 bases not matched to a gene. Germline CDR1 and CDR2: MNHNY and SVGAGI (reference sequence). This CDR3 spans 16 amino acids. Lysates of CMV-infected fibroblasts at 10 ug/mL stimulated these cells. CD40L/CD69 double-negative CD45RO-high memory CD4+ T cells were collected. Donors were HIV-1-infected adults who began suppressive ART during chronic infection.

This sequence originates from an adult man with HIV who was CMV-seropositive. This sequence joins TRBV6-6 and TRBJ1-4; 9 bases match TRBD1. The material was CD4+ T cells sorted from PBMCs after roughly 18-hour stimulation, obtained from a patient who received antiretroviral therapy. The CDR3 spells CASNSRSGTGPEKLFF. The CDR3 coding sequence is TGTGCCAGCAATAGCAGAAGCGGGACAGGGCCTGAAAAACTGTTTTTT.